Below are 32 T cell receptor beta chains sequenced from a single sample in a study of OX40 agonist ivuxolimab in advanced cancers. Library method: the immunoSEQ multiplex PCR assay. The table comes from immuneACCESS by way of TCRdb, which keeps in-frame sequences with V and J called. Part of the clones is missing from these tables; in studies checked, under half for an unresolved V gene and the rest for unknown reasons. A total of around 70,000 clones appear in this sample, about 86% of them only once. The ten largest clones represent roughly 3% of the sample. Material: CD4+ or CD8+ T cells sorted from blood, obtained in a trial of the OX40 agonist ivuxolimab. Receptor source: an adult with an advanced solid tumor such as melanoma, head and neck, liver or kidney cancer.

This clone has more than one count but fewer than ten. The CDR3 loop reads CASSVEWVATEQFF. The CDR3, as DNA: TGTGCCAGCAGCGTAGAATGGGTTGCAACTGAGCAGTTCTTC. This chain connects TRBV9 to TRBJ2-1; D remains ambiguous. Trimming removed 0 bases at V and 9 bases at J, with 13 bases between. Germline V gene lookup returns CDR1 SGDLS and CDR2 YYNGEE. The CDR3 runs to 14 residues.

The V gene is TRBV7-8, the J gene TRBJ1-5; 8 positions agree with TRBD1. The CDR3 extends over 15 amino acids. With 5 bases clipped from V and 1 base from J, the junction kept 4 bases outside the gene matches. CDR1 is SGHVS and CDR2 is FQNEAQ in the germline V gene. CDR3 protein: CASSRGQGSNQPQHF. The CDR3 bases are TGTGCCAGCAGCCGAGGACAGGGCAGCAATCAGCCCCAGCATTTT.

This chain uses TRBV2 with TRBJ1-1; D is ambiguous. This CDR3 spans 12 amino acids. The germline gives CDR1 SNHLY, CDR2 FYNNEI. V lost 8 bases, J lost 6 bases, and 13 bases lay in between. CDR3 nucleotides: TGTGCCAGCGATTTCAGCAACTCTGAAGCTTTCTTT. This codes for CASDFSNSEAFF.

This rearrangement joins TRBV27 to TRBJ1-2; D might be TRBD1 (5 bases). CDR1 MNHEY and CDR2 SMNVEV come from the germline V gene (reference sequence). The CDR3 loop spans 16 amino acids. V lost 6 bases to trimming and J lost 4 bases, with 21 bases between them. The CDR3 reads CASSPGGNLAFYGYTF. CDR3 coding DNA: TGTGCCAGCAGCCCCGGGGGAAACTTGGCGTTCTATGGCTACACCTTC.

V gene TRBV30 combines with J gene TRBJ1-5, with D perhaps matching TRBD1 (6 bases). Per the germline V gene, CDR1 is GTSNPN and CDR2 is SVGIG (reference sequence). The CDR3 length is 13 residues. The germline V and J ends were trimmed by 3 bases and 4 bases, with 10 bases remaining between them. CDR3 region: CAWSRDTNQPQHF. The CDR3 nucleotides read TGTGCCTGGAGCCGGGACACAAATCAGCCCCAGCATTTT.

This chain links TRBV5-1 with TRBJ2-5; D remains ambiguous. Germline loops: CDR1 SGHRS, CDR2 YFSETQ. The CDR3 totals 15 residues. V lost 1 base and J lost 4, with 14 bases in between. The CDR3 sequence is CASSLIDARGETQYF. The CDR3 bases are TGCGCCAGCAGCTTGATCGACGCCCGTGGAGAGACCCAGTACTTC.

This rearrangement joins TRBV7-9 to TRBJ2-1; D may correspond to TRBD1 or TRBD2 (6 bases each). Germline-derived CDR1 and CDR2 are SEHNR and FQNEAQ (reference sequence). V was trimmed by 1 base and J by 5 bases, leaving 9 bases between them. The length of the CDR3 is 14 residues. CDR3 loop: CASSLVRGDNEQFF. The DNA for the CDR3 is TGTGCCAGCAGCTTAGTAAGGGGGGACAATGAGCAGTTCTTC.

V usage is TRBV7-3 and J usage is TRBJ2-7; D gene unclear. The ends were cut back, 1 base at V and 0 bases at J, with 10 bases in the middle. The V gene's germline CDR1 is SGHTA and CDR2 FQGTGA. The CDR3 spans 15 residues. The CDR3 is CASSLNGVSSYEQYF. In DNA, the CDR3 is TGTGCCAGCAGCTTAAACGGCGTTAGCTCCTACGAGCAGTACTTC.

The chain uses TRBV19 and TRBJ1-1; D unresolved. Per the germline V gene, CDR1 is LNHDA and CDR2 is SQIVND (reference sequence). The V end lost 5 bases, the J end lost 5 bases, and 12 bases lay between the germline ends. This CDR3 has 13 amino acids. CDR3 in DNA: TGTGCCAGTAGTGCCGCCTCGGGGACTGAAGCTTTCTTT. It codes for CASSAASGTEAFF.

This clone was observed a single time. The CDR3 region is CASSVGYRRTGAAGANVLTF. The CDR3 coding sequence is TGTGCCAGCAGCGTAGGATATCGTCGGACAGGGGCGGCTGGGGCCAACGTCCTGACTTTC. The chain has TRBV9 and TRBJ2-6; 9 bases line up with TRBD1. The trim removed 0 bases at V and 2 bases at J, leaving 12 bases unmatched. Germline CDR1 SGDLS, CDR2 YYNGEE. The CDR3 has 20 residues.

The V and J genes are TRBV29-1 and TRBJ2-1, with 8 bases lining up with TRBD2. CDR1 is SQVTM and CDR2 is ANQGSEA in the germline V gene. Trimming took 3 bases from V and 6 from J; bases not matched to a gene: 7. The CDR3 has 14 amino acids. CDR3 DNA: TGCAGCGTTGATTTGTCGGGGGGGGGCAATGAGCAGTTCTTC. This gives the protein CSVDLSGGGNEQFF.

Regarding this clone: This same CDR3 is encoded by further DNA sequences in the sample. The CDR3 region has the DNA TGTGCCAGCAGCTTAGGGGGGGGCGGGACAGATACGCAGTATTTT. Protein product: CASSLGGGGTDTQYF. The chain recombines TRBV11-3 with TRBJ2-3; TRBD2 might be the D (7 bases). CDR1 and CDR2 (germline): SGHNT, YENEEA. This CDR3 is built from 15 residues. Trimming took 1 base from V and 3 from J, leaving 11 bases between them.

The chain has TRBV21-1 and TRBJ2-3; the table's TRBD2 call for D was not verified on the DNA. TRBV21-1 is reported as a pseudogene. The CDR3 is 13 amino acids. CDR3 sequence: CASSKYREYTQYF. The CDR3 nucleotides read TGTGCCAGCAGCAAGTATAGAGAGTATACGCAGTATTTT.

The V gene is TRBV27, the J gene TRBJ1-6; TRBD1 matches 7 bases. Germline V CDR1 and CDR2: MNHEY, SMNVEV (reference sequence). The V gene end was trimmed by 2 bases and the J gene end by 2 bases; junction bases not matched to a gene: 12. The CDR3 has 19 amino acids. As DNA, the CDR3 is TGTGCCAGCAGTTTAGTGGGGGACAGACTCTCCACCTATAATTCACCCCTCCACTTT. Translation: CASSLVGDRLSTYNSPLHF.

The V and J genes are TRBV6-5 and TRBJ2-3, with D perhaps TRBD2 (6 bases). Trimming stripped 0 bases from V and 3 bases from J, with 10 bases between. Germline-derived CDR1 and CDR2 are MNHEY and SVGAGI. The CDR3 has 15 amino acids. The CDR3 bases are TGTGCCAGCAGTTACTCGGGGGGAGTAACAGATACGCAGTATTTT. Translated, it gives CASSYSGGVTDTQYF.

The V gene is TRBV30, the J gene TRBJ1-6, with TRBD1 as a possible D gene (5 bases). Trimming removed 2 bases from V and 6 bases from J, with 26 bases in between. Germline CDR1 and CDR2: GTSNPN and SVGIG (reference sequence). The CDR3 sequence is 19 residues long. The CDR3 reads CAWSPREPWSGGGNSPLHF. The CDR3 nucleotides are TGTGCCTGGAGTCCGCGGGAACCCTGGTCGGGGGGGGGTAATTCACCCCTCCACTTT.

The chain links TRBV13 to TRBJ2-1; 12 bases fit TRBD2. The CDR3 has 16 residues. Per germline, CDR1 PRHDT and CDR2 FYEKMQ (reference sequence). Trimming took 6 bases from V and 8 from J; bases not matched to a gene: 11. Written as DNA, the CDR3 is TGTGCCAGCAGGCCTAGACTAGCGGGAGATTTATATGAGCAGTTCTTC. This codes for CASRPRLAGDLYEQFF. The full variable domain, completed using reference TRBV13 and TRBJ2-1, is AAGVIQSPRHLIKEKRETATLKCYPIPRHDTVYWYQQGPGQDPQFLISFYEKMQSDKGSIPDRFSAQQFSDYHSELNMSSLELGDSALYFCASRPRLAGDLYEQFFGPGTRLTVL.

The CDR3 sequence is CASSLKANTEAFF. Here the CDR3 DNA reads TGTGCCAGCAGTTTGAAGGCGAACACTGAAGCTTTCTTT. The chain has TRBV6-6 and TRBJ1-1; D gene ambiguous. The V end was cut by 4 bases, the J end by 1 base, with 7 bases between. The CDR3 contains 13 residues. Germline assignment: CDR1 MNHNY and CDR2 SVGAGI (reference sequence).

The J gene is TRBJ1-5, the V gene TRBV19; 12 bases fit TRBD1. Looked up from germline, CDR1 is LNHDA and CDR2 is SQIVND (reference sequence). The CDR3 has 15 amino acids. J lost 6 bases, V lost 5 bases, and 5 bases had no gene match. CDR3: CASSPGQGAIQPQHF. As DNA, the CDR3 is TGTGCCAGTAGTCCGGGACAGGGGGCAATTCAGCCCCAGCATTTT.

The gene calls are TRBV11-2 and TRBJ2-7; 7 bases align to TRBD1. V lost 5 bases to trimming and J lost 4 bases; unmatched junction nucleotides: 8. CDR1 and CDR2 (germline): SGHAT, FQNNGV. The CDR3 totals 14 residues. In DNA, the CDR3 is TGTGCCAGCAGCAATCGGGACAGAACGTACGAGCAGTACTTC. It translates to CASSNRDRTYEQYF.

V and J are TRBV5-4 and TRBJ2-1, with TRBD2 matching over 14 bases. CDR1 is SGHNT and CDR2 is YYREEE in the germline V gene (reference sequence). The CDR3 loop spans 15 amino acids. The junction had 6 bases not matched to a gene; V was cut back by 4 bases and J by 9 bases. The CDR3 DNA reads as TGTGCCAGCAGCCCGGGGACTAGCGGGAGTTCTGAGCAGTTCTTC. Translation: CASSPGTSGSSEQFF.

The CDR3 spells CASTIGGSHSWEQYF. For the CDR3, the DNA is TGTGCCAGCACCATCGGGGGCAGCCACTCGTGGGAGCAGTACTTC. This rearrangement joins TRBV28 to TRBJ2-7; either TRBD1 or TRBD2 may fit D (6 bases each). The CDR3 spans 15 residues. Trimming took off 7 bases at V and 7 bases at J, with 23 bases between the two ends. CDR1 MDHEN and CDR2 SYDVKM come from the germline V gene.

This clone occurred once. J is TRBJ1-1 and V is TRBV10-3; a weak D match, TRBD1 (5 bases). CDR3 length: 14 amino acids. With 4 bases removed from V and 1 base from J, the gap between germline ends came to 10 bases. The V gene's germline CDR1 is ENHRY and CDR2 SYGVKD. The CDR3 sequence is CAISVSTENTEAFF. The CDR3 DNA is TGTGCCATCAGTGTCTCGACAGAGAACACTGAAGCTTTCTTT.

The gene calls are TRBV4-1 and TRBJ1-5; 12 bases are a match to TRBD1. Trimming took 0 bases from V and 7 from J; bases not matched to a gene: 10. The CDR3 runs 18 residues. Germline V gene sequence: CDR1 MGHRA, CDR2 YSYEKL. The CDR3 spells CASSQEPPGQGAGQPQHF. The DNA for the CDR3 is TGCGCCAGCAGCCAAGAACCCCCGGGACAGGGGGCAGGGCAGCCCCAGCATTTT.

The CDR3 nucleotides are TGTGCCAGCAGTACTAGCGGGAGGGTAAAAGAGACCCAGTACTTC. Residues: CASSTSGRVKETQYF. The rearrangement joins TRBV27 to TRBJ2-5; 13 nucleotides agree with TRBD2. Germline CDR1 and CDR2: MNHEY and SMNVEV (reference sequence). V trimming: 5 bases; J trimming: 3 bases; junction bases outside the gene matches: 3. The CDR3 totals 15 residues.

This chain links TRBV7-6 with TRBJ1-1; TRBD1 might be the D (5 bases). Germline lookup yields CDR1 SGHVS and CDR2 FNYEAQ. The CDR3 spans 13 residues. V was pared by 1 base and J by 6 bases, with 9 bases between. CDR3 sequence: CASSLGGSAEAFF. CDR3 coding DNA: TGTGCCAGCAGCTTAGGGGGGAGCGCTGAAGCTTTCTTT.

The chain couples TRBV15 to TRBJ2-7; a possible D gene is TRBD1 (5 bases). The germline V gene has CDR1 LNHNV and CDR2 YYDKDF (reference sequence). V was trimmed by 0 bases and J by 2 bases, leaving 8 bases between them. The CDR3 spans 14 residues. The CDR3 DNA reads as TGTGCCACCAGCAGAGATCAGGGCCCCTACGAGCAGTACTTC. This translates into CATSRDQGPYEQYF.

This chain links TRBV5-1 with TRBJ1-1; D possibly corresponds to TRBD1 (6 bases). V was shortened by 4 bases and J by 7 bases, with 11 bases between the two germline ends. The CDR3 sequence is 12 residues long. CDR1 SGHRS and CDR2 YFSETQ come from the germline V gene. CDR3 region: CASSLATGEAFF. The CDR3 DNA follows: TGCGCCAGCAGCCTAGCGACAGGTGAAGCTTTCTTT.

In DNA form, the CDR3 reads TGTGCCAGCAGCCAAGATCTACCGGCCTATGGCTACACCTTC. Translation gives CASSQDLPAYGYTF. This chain joins TRBV4-2 and TRBJ1-2; D call uncertain. The V end was cut by 0 bases, the J end by 4 bases, with 9 bases between. Germline V gives CDR1 LGHNA, CDR2 YNFKEQ. CDR3 length: 14 residues.

The genes are TRBV27 and TRBJ2-7; 9 bases are shared with TRBD2. CDR3 size: 15 residues. The J segment lost 3 bases and the V segment lost 5 bases, leaving 8 bases of the junction unmatched. CDR1 MNHEY and CDR2 SMNVEV come from the germline V gene (reference sequence). CDR3 bases: TGTGCCAGCAGTCCAAGACTAGCGGAGGGCTACGAGCAGTACTTC. Protein product: CASSPRLAEGYEQYF.

The sample holds one count of this clone. The chain uses TRBV10-3 and TRBJ2-3; D uncertain. The CDR3 has 15 residues. CDR1 is ENHRY, CDR2 SYGVKD, per germline. V was cut by 4 bases and J by 3 bases, with 14 bases left in between. The chain's CDR3 is CAISVSGYDTDTQYF. CDR3 bases: TGTGCCATCAGTGTGTCCGGGTATGATACAGATACGCAGTATTTT.

In its sample, this clone was seen once. The chain employs TRBV6-4 and TRBJ2-5; D is unresolved. Germline V gives CDR1 MRHNA, CDR2 SNTAGT. The CDR3 loop spans 13 amino acids. Trimming pared 2 bases from V and 2 bases from J, leaving 6 bases between. CDR3 amino acids: CASSDVKQETQYF. The CDR3, as DNA: TGTGCCAGCAGTGACGTCAAACAAGAGACCCAGTACTTC.